The sequence of this TCR beta chain was determined in a study of beta chain features in type 1 diabetes. Background on the study: Patients and healthy donors were similar in age, gender and cell yields. Regarding the study as a whole: Shorter TCRB CDR3s, moderately but significantly so, were found in Type 1 diabetes patients in all four CD4+ subsets.

The study reverse transcribed the entire isolated RNA, so it sequenced expressed TCRB transcripts. Assay: immunoSEQ multiplex PCR; the TCRdb copy retains only in-frame clones and omits some. The profile shows over 150,000 clones, 9% to 12% of them singletons. As to this clone: Its specificity is not known.

Germline V CDR1 and CDR2: SGHTA, FQGTGA. Trimming removed 5 bases at V and 3 bases at J, with 10 bases between. CDR3 length: 13 amino acids. The source material was central memory CD4+ T cells from blood. V is TRBV7-3 and J is TRBJ1-1; no reliable D call. This TCR was recovered from a man aged 25 to 40 with type 1 diabetes. For the CDR3, the DNA is TGTGCCAGCAGCCTAGTATCAGACACTGAAGCTTTCTTT. It encodes CASSLVSDTEAFF.